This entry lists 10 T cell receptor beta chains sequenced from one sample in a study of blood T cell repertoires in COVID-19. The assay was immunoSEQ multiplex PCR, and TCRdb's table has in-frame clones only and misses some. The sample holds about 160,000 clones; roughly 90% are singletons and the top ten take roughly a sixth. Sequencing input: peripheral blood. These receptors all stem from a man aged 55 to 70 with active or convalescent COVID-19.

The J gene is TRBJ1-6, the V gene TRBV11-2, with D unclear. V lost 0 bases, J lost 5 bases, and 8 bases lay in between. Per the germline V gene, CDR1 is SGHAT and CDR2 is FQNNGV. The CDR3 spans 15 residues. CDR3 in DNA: TGTGCCAGCAGCTTAGATCGGGGAGATAATTCACCCCTCCACTTT. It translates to CASSLDRGDNSPLHF.

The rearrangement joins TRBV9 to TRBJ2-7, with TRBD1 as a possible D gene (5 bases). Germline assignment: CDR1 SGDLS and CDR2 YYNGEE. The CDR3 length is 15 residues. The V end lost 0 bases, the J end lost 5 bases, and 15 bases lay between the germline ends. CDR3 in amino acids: CASSVAPGLSHEQYF. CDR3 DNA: TGTGCCAGCAGCGTAGCGCCAGGGCTAAGCCACGAGCAGTACTTC.

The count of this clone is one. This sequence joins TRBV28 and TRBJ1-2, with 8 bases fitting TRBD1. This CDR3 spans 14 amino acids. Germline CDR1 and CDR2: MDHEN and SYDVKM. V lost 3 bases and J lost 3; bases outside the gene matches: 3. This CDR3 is CASSLVTGDYGYTF. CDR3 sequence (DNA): TGTGCCAGCAGTTTGGTGACAGGGGACTATGGCTACACCTTC.

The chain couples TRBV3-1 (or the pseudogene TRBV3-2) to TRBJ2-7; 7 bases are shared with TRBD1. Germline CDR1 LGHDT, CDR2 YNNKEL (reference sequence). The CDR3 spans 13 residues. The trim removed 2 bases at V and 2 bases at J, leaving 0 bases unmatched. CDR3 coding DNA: TGTGCCAGCAGCCAACAGGGGGCCTACGAGCAGTACTTC. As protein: CASSQQGAYEQYF.

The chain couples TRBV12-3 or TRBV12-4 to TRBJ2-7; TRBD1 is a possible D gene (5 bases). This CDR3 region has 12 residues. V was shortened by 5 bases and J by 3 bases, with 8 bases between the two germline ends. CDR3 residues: CASSPQGYEQYF. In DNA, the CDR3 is TGTGCCAGCAGTCCCCAGGGCTACGAGCAGTACTTC.

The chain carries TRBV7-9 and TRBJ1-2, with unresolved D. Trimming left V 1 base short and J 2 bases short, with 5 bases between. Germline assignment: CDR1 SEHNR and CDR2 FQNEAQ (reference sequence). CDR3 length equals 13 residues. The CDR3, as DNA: TGTGCCAGCAGCTTAGGGCTGAACTATGGCTACACCTTC. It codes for CASSLGLNYGYTF.

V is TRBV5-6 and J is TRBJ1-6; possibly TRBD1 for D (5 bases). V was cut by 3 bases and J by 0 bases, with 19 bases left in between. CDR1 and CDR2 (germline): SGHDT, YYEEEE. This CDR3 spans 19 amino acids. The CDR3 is CASSSEGVPVSSYNSPLHF. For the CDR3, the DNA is TGTGCCAGCAGCTCGGAAGGGGTGCCTGTGAGCTCCTATAATTCACCCCTCCACTTT.

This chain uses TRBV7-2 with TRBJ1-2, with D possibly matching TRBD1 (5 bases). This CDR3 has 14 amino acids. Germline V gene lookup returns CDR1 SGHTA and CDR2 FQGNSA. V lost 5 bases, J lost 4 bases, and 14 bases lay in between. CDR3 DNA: TGTGCCAGCAGCAAACTACAGGAAACCTATGGCTACACCTTC. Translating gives CASSKLQETYGYTF.

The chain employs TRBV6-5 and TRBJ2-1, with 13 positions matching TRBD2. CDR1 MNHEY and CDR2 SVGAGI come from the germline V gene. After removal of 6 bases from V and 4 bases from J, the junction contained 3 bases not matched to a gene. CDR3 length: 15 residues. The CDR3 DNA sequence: TGTGCCAGCAGCAGACTAGCGGGGGGATACAATGAGCAGTTCTTC. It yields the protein CASSRLAGGYNEQFF.

This CDR3 reads CASSPQTGTSGSNEQFF. CDR3 nucleotides: TGTGCCAGCAGCCCCCAGACCGGGACTAGCGGCTCCAATGAGCAGTTCTTC. The chain combines TRBV7-2 with TRBJ2-1, with TRBD2 matching 11 bases. This CDR3 spans 17 amino acids. V lost 5 bases, J lost 6 bases, and 12 bases stayed unmatched. CDR1 is SGHTA, CDR2 FQGNSA, per germline.